This T cell receptor (beta chain) was captured by sequencing in a study of cytomegalovirus exposure and HLA in healthy donors. General study findings and limits: Associated with HLA alleles at 0.05 false discovery rate in a later analysis were 16,951 TCR beta sequences. In all likelihood, a cluster of highly shared sequence variants was a sequencing artifact. The listing of 150 to 200 TCR beta chains classed them as cytomegalovirus-associated.

Healthy individuals who donated bone marrow served as the donors. For this clone: What it binds is not known.

Trimming took off 5 bases at V and 5 bases at J, with 9 bases between the two ends. The length of the CDR3 is 12 residues. CDR1 is KGHSH and CDR2 is LQKENI in the germline V gene. Vbeta (60) and Jbeta (13) primers were used in the PCR. Here immunoSEQ multiplex PCR was the method, and the copy in TCRdb shows in-frame clones only, minus some. The table records 100,000 to 150,000 clones, over 60% of them present only once. The TCR originated in a man younger than 45 in good health and CMV-seronegative. The chain couples TRBV18 to TRBJ1-1; D may be TRBD1 (5 bases). The sequenced material came from PBMCs. CDR3 bases: TGTGCCAGCTCAATGAAGGGGACTGAAGCTTTCTTT. It translates to CASSMKGTEAFF.